These 15 T cell receptor beta chains came from one sample sequenced in a study of response to subunit inactivated influenza vaccine. TCRdb passed the RT-PCR reads through MiXCR, listing each CDR3 protein once. The sample has about 500,000 distinct CDR3 sequences, approximately 12% seen once. The material was PBMCs from blood, obtained roughly 47 days after vaccination. The receptors stem from a man aged 45-65 years who received an inactivated influenza vaccine.

This clonotype was recorded a few times. The gene calls are TRBV5-1 and TRBJ1-5; D gene uncertain. Trimming left V 1 base short and J 3 bases short, with 8 bases between. The V gene's germline CDR1 is SGHRS and CDR2 YFSETQ. The CDR3 runs 14 residues. In DNA form, the CDR3 reads TGCGCCAGCAGCTTGTATCCCAACAATCAGCCCCAGCATTTT. Amino acids: CASSLYPNNQPQHF.

The J gene is TRBJ2-4, the V gene TRBV7-6; D is possibly TRBD1 or TRBD2 (5 bases each). Trimming removed 5 bases from V and 8 bases from J, with 19 bases in between. Germline V CDR1 and CDR2: SGHVS, FNYEAQ. This CDR3 comprises 15 residues. The CDR3 DNA is TGTGCCAGCAGCCCAAGAGGGGCGGGTTCGGACATTCAGTACTTC. Its translation: CASSPRGAGSDIQYF.

The chain carries TRBV2 and TRBJ2-7; either TRBD1 or TRBD2 may fit D (6 bases each). V was cut by 4 bases and J by 3 bases, with 13 bases left in between. This CDR3 contains 14 residues. CDR1 is SNHLY, CDR2 FYNNEI, per germline. This CDR3 reads CASSGGGHLYEQYF. The CDR3 DNA reads TGTGCCAGCAGTGGAGGGGGGCACCTCTACGAGCAGTACTTC.

This clonotype occurred a few times. V gene TRBV12-3 or TRBV12-4 combines with J gene TRBJ1-2, with TRBD1 identical over 8 bases. The CDR3 runs 13 residues. V gave up 5 bases and J gave up 10 bases; unmatched junction bases: 9. The CDR3 is CASSPGQGRDYTF. CDR3 coding DNA: TGTGCCAGCAGTCCCGGACAGGGAAGGGACTACACCTTC.

The V and J genes are TRBV18 and TRBJ2-5; the D call may be TRBD1 or TRBD2 (5 bases each). The CDR3 consists of 14 residues. Germline V gene sequence: CDR1 KGHSH, CDR2 LQKENI. V shed 4 bases and J shed 2 bases, with 11 bases lying between them. The CDR3, as DNA: TGTGCCAGCTCACTCGGGACCCAGCAAGAGACCCAGTACTTC. Protein product: CASSLGTQQETQYF.

The rearrangement uses TRBV20-1 and TRBJ2-7; 9 nucleotides agree with TRBD1. Germline loops: CDR1 DFQATT, CDR2 SNEGSKA (reference sequence). J lost 5 bases, V lost 4 bases, and 6 bases had no gene match. The CDR3 runs to 13 residues. CDR3 in DNA: TGCAGTGCTACAACGGACAGGGGCAACGAGCAGTACTTC. It encodes CSATTDRGNEQYF.

The V call is TRBV21-1, the J call TRBJ2-3; TRBD2 is the table's D call and was not checked against the DNA. TRBV21-1 corresponds to a pseudogene. CDR3 length equals 16 residues. DNA of the CDR3: TGTGCCAGCACCACATTCCGGCAGGGCAAGACAGATACGCAGTATTTT. It encodes CASTTFRQGKTDTQYF.

This clonotype was seen a handful of times. The V call is TRBV7-2, the J call TRBJ1-5, with D unresolved. CDR1 and CDR2 (germline): SGHTA, FQGNSA. V was clipped by 5 bases and J by 13 bases, with 15 bases between them. The CDR3 totals 12 residues. The CDR3 spells CASSPVLGKQHF. CDR3 bases: TGTGCCAGCAGCCCGGTTTTAGGGAAACAGCATTTT.

A few counts support this clonotype. The J gene is TRBJ2-5, the V gene TRBV29-1; D unresolved. This CDR3 is 12 amino acids long. CDR1 and CDR2 from the germline V gene are SQVTM and ANQGSEA. The germline V and J ends were trimmed by 2 bases and 0 bases, with 4 bases remaining between them. In nucleotides, the CDR3 is TGCAGCGTTGAACGTTACCAAGAGACCCAGTACTTC. Translated, it gives CSVERYQETQYF.

The chain has TRBV30 and TRBJ1-6; 7 bases are a match to TRBD1. The V segment lost 5 bases and the J segment 7 bases; nucleotides outside the gene matches: 8. CDR1 and CDR2 (germline): GTSNPN, SVGIG (reference sequence). The CDR3 has 14 residues. The CDR3 sequence is CAWRPGQLNSPLHF. For the CDR3, the DNA is TGTGCCTGGCGACCGGGACAGCTCAATTCACCCCTCCACTTT. Complete variable domain (other parts from reference TRBV30 and TRBJ1-6): SQTIHQWPATLVQPVGSPLSLECTVEGTSNPNLYWYRQAAGRGLQLLFYSVGIGQISSEVPQNLSASRPQDRQFILSSKKLLLSDSGFYLCAWRPGQLNSPLHFGNGTRLTVT.

The V gene is TRBV12-3 or TRBV12-4, the J gene TRBJ2-1, with 12 bases that match TRBD2. The V gene end was trimmed by 3 bases and the J gene end by 7 bases; junction bases not matched to a gene: 4. The CDR3 is 15 residues long. The DNA of the CDR3 is TGTGCCAGCAGTTTCTCGACTAGCGGGAGTAATGAGCAGTTCTTC. Amino acid sequence: CASSFSTSGSNEQFF.

This clonotype was found many times. This rearrangement joins TRBV7-9 to TRBJ2-1, with D tentatively TRBD2 (5 bases). From germline, CDR1 is SEHNR and CDR2 FQNEAQ (reference sequence). V shed 4 bases and J shed 7 bases, with 17 bases lying between them. The CDR3 spans 15 residues. The CDR3 loop is CASSSGWEMGNEQFF. CDR3 bases: TGTGCCAGCAGCTCGGGGTGGGAGATGGGGAATGAGCAGTTCTTC. Supplemented by reference TRBV7-9 and TRBJ2-1, the full variable domain reads DTGVSQNPRHKITKRGQNVTFRCDPISEHNRLYWYRQTLGQGPEFLTYFQNEAQLEKSRLLSDRFSAERPKGSFSTLEIQRTEQGDSAMYLCASSSGWEMGNEQFFGPGTRLTVL.

This clonotype was seen a handful of times. J is TRBJ2-5 and V is TRBV20-1, with 8 bases that match TRBD2. The ends lost 0 bases at V and 3 bases at J; junction bases unmatched: 12. There are 17 residues in the CDR3. Per the germline V gene, CDR1 is DFQATT and CDR2 is SNEGSKA (reference sequence). CDR3 residues: CSARDLSPAGVKETQYF. The CDR3 DNA follows: TGCAGTGCTAGAGATCTCTCTCCAGCGGGGGTAAAAGAGACCCAGTACTTC.

Many counts were recorded for this clonotype. The chain uses TRBV7-2 and TRBJ2-7, with 7 nucleotides matching TRBD1. Looked up from germline, CDR1 is SGHTA and CDR2 is FQGNSA. V was pared by 3 bases and J by 3 bases, with 2 bases of the junction left unmatched. The CDR3 is made up of 13 amino acids. The CDR3 protein is CASSLTGNYEQYF. CDR3 bases: TGTGCCAGCAGCTTGACAGGGAACTACGAGCAGTACTTC.

The V and J genes are TRBV20-1 and TRBJ2-5; 13 bases fit TRBD2. Losses at the gene ends were 0 bases for V and 5 bases for J; bases not matched to a gene: 21. CDR3 length: 21 residues. Per germline, CDR1 DFQATT and CDR2 SNEGSKA (reference sequence). The CDR3 bases are TGCAGTGCTAGAGATCGAGGAGCAACTAGGACTAGCGGGAGTCGATGGGAGACCCAGTACTTC. This codes for CSARDRGATRTSGSRWETQYF.